Reported below is one T cell receptor (beta chain). In its sample, this clonotype was seen many times. Its recognized antigen is unknown. No qualities accompany the bases; no much larger clone lies one base away. cDNA synthesis used template-switch 5'RACE with a primer carrying a 10-nucleotide random unique molecular identifier tagging each TCR transcript. Every sequencing run yielded over 170 million TCR-beta sequences covering 15-18 subjects. The RNeasy kit was used to extract total RNA. TCR-beta VDJ regions were amplified with primers for the TCR constant region and the 5'RACE anchor, using the KAPA Real-time Library Amplification kit. A first PCR added sample indexes and Illumina adaptors, after which a second PCR increased the library yield. The roughly 650 bp TCR product was size-selected on a 2% E-gel SizeSelection system after Ampure bead purification. Before pooling, library quality was assessed on a Bioanalyzer, concentration was determined with Qubit, and library quantification was performed with the Kapa Library Quantification kit. An Illumina HiSeq 2500 was used to sequence the libraries paired-end at 2 x 150 bp. To increase sequence diversity, roughly 24-32% phiX was spiked into each library pool. Per the authors' processing: The UMI-based MiGEC pipeline processed quality-filtered reads and removed over 75% of raw TCR sequences during error correction. IMGT germline references were used for aligning VDJ genes, and each clonotype was defined as a unique CDR3 amino acid sequence together with its V-J genes. VDJtools evaluated clonal expansion, Shannon diversity and CDR3 relatedness (CalcPairwiseDistances, ClusterSamples); CLCbio workbench built phylogenetic trees. Clones with at least 8 unique UMIs were defined as expanded, with this threshold being based on coefficient-of-variation modelling across technical triplicates. Using fastp at Q25 and MiXCR, TCRdb reprocessed the public reads and kept productive beta chains. Rows are unified per CDR3 protein, each entry keeping the most common DNA and genes. These V and J calls are TCRdb output, not the study's own analysis. The sample records tens of thousands of distinct CDR3 sequences, roughly 11% of which are singletons. Less than 2% of the sample is held by the ten biggest clonotypes.

This specimen comes from a study of neurological immune-mediated disorders (dated by TCRdb to between 2018 and 2021). Describing the broader study: Peripheral blood TCR-beta repertoires from HTLV-I-associated myelopathy (HAM/TSP) patients, multiple sclerosis patients and healthy controls were compared by UMI-based sequencing. Alongside PBMC samples, the set of about 97 TCR-beta libraries contained longitudinal samples, technical triplicates, and paired CD4+ and CD8+ T-cell subsets that had been sorted. The cohort included about 70 subjects: about 15 with HAM/TSP, about 34 with multiple sclerosis, and 20 healthy controls. The paper's findings and limits, for the study overall: The highest TCR clonal expansion was observed in HAM/TSP patients, whereas the lowest was observed in MS patients, even when compared with healthy controls. No identical CDR3 amino acid sequences were found to be shared among expanded clones across subjects, suggesting that TCR-beta repertoires were private in all groups.

The healthy controls were volunteers from a blood bank in Maryland, USA. For the unsorted PBMC libraries, 2 million PBMCs were stored in RNAlater at -80 degrees C until RNA extraction and were used to generate the libraries. PBMCs were separated from peripheral blood using Ficoll-Hypaque density gradient centrifugation and then cryopreserved in liquid nitrogen. Its CDR3 holds 17 amino acids, cysteine through phenylalanine. Only the CDR3 region is kept as DNA, spanning 51 bases read in frame from base 1. V lost 0 bases and J lost 3 bases, and the count of bases not matched to a germline gene is 10. The germline V gene (reference sequence) provides CDR1 DFQATT and CDR2 SNEGSKA.

This TCR was recovered from a man aged 55-75 years in good health. Here the chain combines TRBV20-1 and TRBJ2-7, with TRBD2 matching 11 junction bases. The sample consisted of PBMCs. The CDR3 loop reads CSARERASGLAGYEQYF. The nucleotide sequence reads as follows: TGCAGTGCTAGAGAAAGGGCCTCAGGACTAGCGGGCTACGAGCAGTACTTC.